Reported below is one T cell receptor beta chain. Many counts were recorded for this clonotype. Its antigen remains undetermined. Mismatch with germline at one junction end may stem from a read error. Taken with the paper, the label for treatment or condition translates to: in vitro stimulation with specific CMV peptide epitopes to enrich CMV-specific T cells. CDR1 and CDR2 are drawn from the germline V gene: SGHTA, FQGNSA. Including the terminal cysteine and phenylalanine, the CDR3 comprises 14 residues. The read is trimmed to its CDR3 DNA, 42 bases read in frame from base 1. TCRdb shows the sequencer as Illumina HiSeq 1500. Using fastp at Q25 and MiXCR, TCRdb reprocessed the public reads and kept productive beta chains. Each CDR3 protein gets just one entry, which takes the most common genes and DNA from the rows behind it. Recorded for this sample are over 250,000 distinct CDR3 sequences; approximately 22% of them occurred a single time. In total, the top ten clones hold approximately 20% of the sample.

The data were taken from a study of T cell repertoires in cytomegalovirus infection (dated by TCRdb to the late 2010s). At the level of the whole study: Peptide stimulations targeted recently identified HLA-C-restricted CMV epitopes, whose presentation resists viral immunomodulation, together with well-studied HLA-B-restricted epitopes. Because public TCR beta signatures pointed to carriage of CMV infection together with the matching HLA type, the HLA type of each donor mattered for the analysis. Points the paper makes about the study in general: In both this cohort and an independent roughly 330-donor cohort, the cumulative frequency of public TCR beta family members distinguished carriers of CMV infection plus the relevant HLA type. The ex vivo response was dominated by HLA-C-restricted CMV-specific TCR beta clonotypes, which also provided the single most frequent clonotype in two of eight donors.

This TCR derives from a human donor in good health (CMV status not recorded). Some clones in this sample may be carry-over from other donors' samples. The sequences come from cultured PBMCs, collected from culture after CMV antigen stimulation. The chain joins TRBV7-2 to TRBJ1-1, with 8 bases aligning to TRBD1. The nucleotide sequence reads TGTGCCAGCAGCCCTATCGGACAGGGTCTTAAGCTGGGGTTT. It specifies CASSPIGQGLKLGF.